The 7 T cell receptor beta chains listed next were all sequenced from one sample in a study of blood T cell repertoires in COVID-19. The method was immunoSEQ multiplex PCR; TCRdb's version includes in-frame clones alone and lacks a portion of them. The repertoire holds about 41,000 clones, with under 80% as singletons. Sequenced sample: peripheral blood. The receptors stem from a man aged 80 or over with acute or convalescent COVID-19.

This clone was seen a single time. This sequence joins TRBV7-2 and TRBJ2-3, with 9 bases identical to TRBD2. Germline V gene lookup returns CDR1 SGHTA and CDR2 FQGNSA. The CDR3 sequence is 16 residues long. Unmatched junction bases numbered 8, after V lost 5 bases and J lost 2 bases. The CDR3 region has the DNA TGTGCCAGCAGCGTAAGAGCGGGGGGACTCACAGATACGCAGTATTTT. It translates to CASSVRAGGLTDTQYF. Looking up the rest from reference TRBV7-2 and TRBJ2-3 gives the full variable domain: GAGVSQSPSNKVTEKGKDVELRCDPISGHTALYWYRQSLGQGLEFLIYFQGNSAPDKSGLPSDRFSAERTGGSVSTLTIQRTQQEDSAVYLCASSVRAGGLTDTQYFGPGTRLTVL.

The chain employs TRBV6-1 and TRBJ2-1; 13 positions match TRBD2. Germline V CDR1 and CDR2: MNHNS, SASEGT. CDR3 length equals 16 residues. V lost 1 base, J lost 4 bases, and 1 base stayed unmatched. The CDR3 bases are TGTGCCAGCAGTGAAGGGACTAGCGGGGGATACAATGAGCAGTTCTTC. This codes for CASSEGTSGGYNEQFF.

The table lists this clone with a few counts. The same CDR3 is also encoded by other DNA sequences in this sample. The rearrangement links TRBV5-1 to TRBJ2-7, with 9 bases aligning to TRBD1. Per germline, CDR1 SGHRS and CDR2 YFSETQ. The CDR3 runs 14 residues. V was pared by 4 bases and J by 2 bases, with 4 bases of the junction left unmatched. The CDR3 loop is CASSLGQGPYEQYF. The CDR3 DNA reads as TGCGCCAGCAGCCTGGGACAGGGACCCTACGAGCAGTACTTC.

The chain has TRBV6-4 and TRBJ1-2; TRBD1 matches at 9 bases. In germline, CDR1 is MRHNA, CDR2 SNTAGT. This CDR3 is 13 amino acids long. V shed 4 bases, J shed 7 bases, and the junction held 4 bases outside the gene matches. The DNA for the CDR3 is TGTGCCAGCAGTGCCGGGACAGGGTCTGGCTACACCTTC. Translated: CASSAGTGSGYTF.

This clone has only one observation. V usage is TRBV6-6 and J usage is TRBJ2-1; a possible D gene is TRBD1 (6 bases). V was clipped by 4 bases and J by 4 bases, with 8 bases between them. CDR1 and CDR2 (germline): MNHNY, SVGAGI (reference sequence). The CDR3 contains 13 residues. The CDR3 loop reads CASSSGQYNEQFF. The CDR3 coding sequence is TGTGCCAGCAGTTCTGGACAGTACAATGAGCAGTTCTTC.

V usage is TRBV5-1 and J usage is TRBJ1-5; D call uncertain. Germline values: CDR1 SGHRS, CDR2 YFSETQ. This CDR3 spans 13 amino acids. With 5 bases removed from V and 6 bases from J, the gap between germline ends came to 12 bases. The CDR3 sequence is CASRRELGQPQHF. As DNA, the CDR3 is TGCGCCAGCAGACGGGAGTTGGGTCAGCCCCAGCATTTT.

The CDR3 bases are TGTGCCAGCAGCCGGGGGGAGGACAGATCCTACGAGCAGTACTTC. It is translated as CASSRGEDRSYEQYF. The V gene is TRBV21-1, the J gene TRBJ2-7; the D segment call TRBD2 is taken from the table without a DNA check. TRBV21-1 is deemed a pseudogene. The CDR3 totals 15 residues.